The clone carrying this T cell receptor (beta chain) was found a few times. The antigen is not known. Then a second PCR, running about 6 to 12 cycles, was carried out with a sample-barcoded 5' primer and a J-beta primer mix. From the 5' RACE reads, TCRdb called clonotypes with MiXCR, one entry per CDR3 protein. Among about 1 million distinct CDR3 sequences, about 25% were seen once, and the ten largest hold approximately 0.71%. This record comes from a study of blood T cells in healthy people across ages. Study-wide findings and caveats: More naive CD4+ cells and higher diversity were found in long-lived than in aged donors. Measured against age, TCR beta diversity per million T cells decreased in a roughly linear manner.

This CDR3 is built from 16 residues. Germline values: CDR1 SEHNR, CDR2 FQNEAQ (reference sequence). V lost 0 bases, J lost 4 bases, and 15 bases lay in between. These data are also associated with another study on T cells of mothers and their children. From that study: Unrelated mother-child pairs always had slightly, but never significantly, lower normalized overlap than related pairs. No persistent microchimeric T cell clones were detected.

This sequence originates from a girl aged 2-10 years in good health. The sample was blood. The genes are TRBV7-9 and TRBJ2-5; D is unresolved. For the CDR3, the DNA is TGTGCCAGCAGCTTAGCGCTTAACGGACGAGGAGAGACCCAGTACTTC. Protein product: CASSLALNGRGETQYF.